This entry lists 10 T cell receptor beta chains sequenced from one sample in a study of T cell changes during pregnancy in multiple sclerosis. Libraries were prepared by immunoSEQ multiplex PCR; TCRdb keeps only in-frame clonotypes and omits some of them. The table lists around 47,000 clones, approximately 96% of them singletons. Sequences were derived from peripheral blood, sampled in the second trimester of pregnancy. These TCRs come from a female donor with multiple sclerosis, enrolled in a pregnancy study.

Note on this clone: The junction departs from the called germline gene at one end, perhaps through a read error. The rearrangement uses TRBV10-3 and TRBJ2-3, with a weak D call TRBD1 (6 bases). The CDR3 length is 14 residues. CDR1 ENHRY and CDR2 SYGVKD come from the germline V gene. The CDR3 nucleotides are TGTGCCATCAATCAACAGGGTAGCAGAGATACGCAGTATTTT. This gives the protein CAINQQGSRDTQYF.

The genes are TRBV19 and TRBJ2-7; 8 bases fit TRBD1. The CDR3 totals 15 residues. The germline V gene encodes CDR1 LNHDA and CDR2 SQIVND (reference sequence). Losses at the gene ends were 7 bases for V and 3 bases for J; bases not matched to a gene: 11. CDR3 in amino acids: CASKAPRGQDYEQYF. CDR3 coding DNA: TGTGCCAGTAAGGCCCCCAGGGGGCAGGACTACGAGCAGTACTTC.

The rearrangement links TRBV7-2 to TRBJ1-2; TRBD1 might be the D (5 bases). V shed 3 bases and J shed 5 bases, with 7 bases lying between them. Per the germline V gene, CDR1 is SGHTA and CDR2 is FQGNSA. The CDR3 runs to 12 residues. The CDR3 region is CASSFGGYGYTF. Here the CDR3 DNA reads TGTGCCAGCAGCTTCGGGGGTTATGGCTACACCTTC.

The rearrangement uses TRBV7-2 and TRBJ2-3, with D tentatively TRBD1 (5 bases). Between the trimmed V and J ends, which lost 5 bases and 2 bases, there was a span of 20 bases. The length of the CDR3 is 17 residues. Germline values: CDR1 SGHTA, CDR2 FQGNSA. CDR3 DNA: TGTGCCAGCAGCCTACAGGCGTCCTTCCTAAACACAGATACGCAGTATTTT. It encodes CASSLQASFLNTDTQYF.

The gene calls are TRBV9 and TRBJ2-5; 8 nucleotides line up with TRBD1. Looked up from germline, CDR1 is SGDLS and CDR2 is YYNGEE. V was pared by 4 bases and J by 1 base, with 9 bases of the junction left unmatched. There are 16 residues in the CDR3. CDR3 sequence (DNA): TGTGCCAGCAGCCCGGGGACCGGACAGGGCCAAGAGACCCAGTACTTC. It encodes CASSPGTGQGQETQYF. The whole variable domain, remainder taken from reference TRBV9 and TRBJ2-5, is DSGVTQTPKHLITATGQRVTLRCSPRSGDLSVYWYQQSLDQGLQFLIQYYNGEERAKGNILERFSAQQFPDLHSELNLSSLELGDSALYFCASSPGTGQGQETQYFGPGTRLLVL.

The chain is built from TRBV7-6 and TRBJ2-5, with 10 bases matching TRBD2. This CDR3 has 17 residues. V dropped 1 base and J dropped 2; count of bases not matched to a gene: 7. Germline loops: CDR1 SGHVS, CDR2 FNYEAQ. CDR3 region: CASSLGLPAGGQETQYF. The DNA of the CDR3 is TGTGCCAGCAGCTTAGGGCTACCAGCGGGGGGGCAAGAGACCCAGTACTTC.

The V and J genes are TRBV5-1 and TRBJ1-1, with 7 positions matching TRBD1. V shed 0 bases, J shed 5 bases, and the junction held 7 bases outside the gene matches. The CDR3 is 15 residues long. Per germline, CDR1 SGHRS and CDR2 YFSETQ. The CDR3 loop is CASSLVEGASTEAFF. CDR3 coding DNA: TGCGCCAGCAGCTTGGTTGAGGGGGCCAGTACTGAAGCTTTCTTT.

The chain has TRBV25-1 and TRBJ2-7, with no clear D. The V and J ends lost 6 bases and 9 bases respectively, with 12 bases between them. Germline values: CDR1 MGHDK, CDR2 SYGVNS. The CDR3 extends over 11 amino acids. This CDR3 is CASRGQQRQYF. The CDR3 region has the DNA TGTGCCAGCAGGGGTCAGCAGCGGCAGTACTTC.

In this sample, this clone turned up a few times. This chain joins TRBV27 and TRBJ2-1, with 12 bases lining up with TRBD2. The CDR3 loop spans 19 amino acids. From germline, CDR1 is MNHEY and CDR2 SMNVEV (reference sequence). The V and J ends lost 4 bases and 0 bases, in that order; junction bases with no gene match: 10. The CDR3 here is CASSWLGLAGGSSYNEQFF. CDR3 nucleotide sequence: TGTGCCAGCAGTTGGCTAGGGCTAGCGGGAGGGAGCTCCTACAATGAGCAGTTCTTC.

J is TRBJ1-2 and V is TRBV25-1; unclear D gene. V lost 5 bases and J lost 8, with 9 bases in between. Germline V gene lookup returns CDR1 MGHDK and CDR2 SYGVNS. The CDR3 consists of 11 residues. The CDR3 sequence is CASSLGGGYTF. CDR3 DNA sequence: TGTGCCAGCAGTCTTGGAGGGGGCTACACCTTC.